This T cell receptor (beta chain) was captured in a study of blood T cell repertoires in COVID-19 (dated by TCRdb to the early 2020s). In terms of the full investigation: Samples covering the acute and convalescent phases of COVID-19 were provided by collaborators in the United States, Italy and Spain. The sample metadata nearly always contained a de-identified subject ID, COVID-19 status, age in years and sex. Where available, HLA class I and class II types were obtained from metadata supplied by the sample provider rather than from assay-based typing. The dataset comprised deeply sampled blood TCRbeta repertoires from subjects exposed to, actively infected with, or recovered from COVID-19. The material from the prospective study consisted of cDNA or gDNA derived from T cells, B-cell-depleted T cells, or PBMCs. The repertoires were made available in a free public database intended to serve as a resource for research on the immune response to SARS-CoV-2. Samples were obtained from the ongoing ImmuneRACE study (first 160 participants) and from 1,254 subjects provided by 6 global collaborators.

The immunoSEQ Assay, a bias-controlled multiplex PCR, was used to amplify TCRbeta CDR3 regions from genomic DNA. The authors processed their data as follows. Within the assay, amplification of reference gene primers was used to estimate how many nucleated cells each sample contained. To quantify the absolute abundance of each unique TCRbeta CDR3 rearrangement, sequence reads were collapsed and filtered. Productive Simpson clonality was computed per sample as the square root of Simpson's diversity index over productive rearrangements. TCRdb mirrors the immuneACCESS table, restricted to in-frame sequences. Some clones are absent from its copies; in checked studies, under half trace to an unresolved V gene, and the reason for the others is unknown. V, J and clone size reflect that table, while D and trimming were determined from the DNA. The sample table contains tens of thousands of clones; only one count was recorded for around 87% of them. 29% of the sample rests with the top ten.

The CDR1 and CDR2 encoded by the germline V gene (reference sequence) are LGHDT and YNNKEL. Ends trimmed: V by 4 bases, J by 7 bases; bases unmatched to a gene: 3. From cysteine to phenylalanine, the CDR3 is 14 amino acids long. Only CDR3 DNA remains: 42 bases, in frame from the first base. As for this clone: It has no known antigen specificity. Nothing much larger sits one base from this clone, and base qualities are not available.

The collaborating institutions used their own protocols to collect whole blood in K2EDTA tubes. For TCRbeta analysis, collaborators shipped samples as frozen whole blood, isolated PBMCs, or DNA extracted from either of those sample types. What the study reported, not specific to this receptor: The amount of clinical and demographic metadata varied by source and participant and was provided uncurated.

Sequences were obtained from peripheral blood. The rearrangement joined TRBV3-1 (or the pseudogene TRBV3-2) to TRBJ1-6, with TRBD1 identical over 8 junction bases. This clonotype was obtained from a woman aged 80 or older with active or convalescent COVID-19. The CDR3: CASSLGQENSPLHF. Here is the DNA: TGTGCCAGCAGCCTGGGACAGGAAAATTCACCCCTCCACTTT.